This T cell receptor (beta chain) was recorded in a study of glioma-infiltrating T cells after dendritic cell vaccination. Overall study findings and caveats: Longer survival after dendritic cell vaccination followed higher pretreatment TIL content.

CDR3 length equals 16 residues. Trimming cost V 4 bases and J 3 bases; bases outside gene matches: 8. Germline V CDR1 and CDR2: MGHRA, YSYEKL. As for this clone: The antigen is unknown.

None of the glioblastoma patients had an isocitrate dehydrogenase mutation. Input was approximately 2.2 ug genomic DNA, or all available if less. The primer mix had 60 V beta and 13 J beta primers. TCRdb's table, derived via immunoSEQ multiplex PCR, lists solely in-frame clones and lacks some. This sample has around 73,000 clones, with over 75% found just once. The starting material was blood, obtained before dendritic cell vaccination. The J gene is TRBJ1-1, the V gene TRBV4-1; 10 bases are a match to TRBD1. This receptor was obtained from a human donor with glioblastoma. The CDR3 DNA is TGCGCCAGCAGCCTGGGACAGGGGAATGCGTACACTGAAGCTTTCTTT. This translates into CASSLGQGNAYTEAFF.